The TCR beta chain described here comes from a study of blood T cells in healthy people across ages (dated by TCRdb to 2014 to 2015). Background for the entire study: In model experiments, template switching captured about one uniquely barcoded TCR beta cDNA molecule for every two T cells. Using deep sequencing normalized with unique cDNA molecular identifiers, the study measured how TCR beta repertoire diversity changes with age. To avoid experimental bias, donors of different ages were spread randomly across the sequencing lanes. The study analyzed two additional independent replicas of 1 million unique cDNA reads from the same blood draw for two donors, one aged 18 to 30 and one aged 80 or older. The donors were divided into four age groups: young (average around 16 years), middle-aged (roughly 40), aged (around 67) and long-lived (about 90). The study at large found these results: Observed TCR beta diversity per million T cells fell roughly linearly with age, and a significant reduction was already apparent by age about 43. Because donor CMV infection status was unknown, age-related changes in expanded clonotypes were potentially confounded. Estimates of total diversity based on one million sequenced T cells were considered lower bounds and underestimates. There was a strong correlation between observed TCR beta diversity and the percentage of naive T cells measured by flow cytometry. Compared with the aged group, the long-lived group had more naive CD4+ T cells, fewer expanded clones and increased TCR diversity, suggesting age selection. Because profiling used bulk unsorted PBMCs, naive and antigen-experienced compartments could not be compared conclusively.

Reading from cysteine to phenylalanine, the CDR3 counts 13 amino acids. Only the CDR3 DNA is retained, 39 bases long and in frame from the first base. Compared with germline, V lacks 7 bases and J lacks 6 bases; bases without a gene match: 9. CDR1 and CDR2, per the germline V gene, are SQVTM and ANQGSEA. Remarks on this clonotype: Its binding antigen is unknown. The input lacks base qualities; no much larger clone sits a single base away.

The library was prepared using 5' RACE. The second PCR ran for roughly 7 to 11 cycles and used a J-beta primer mix along with a sample-barcoded 5' primer. Each TCR beta cDNA molecule received a unique molecular identifier from a template-switch 5' adaptor carrying 12 random nucleotides. Each sample yielded at least 2.5 million CDR3-containing paired-end reads. The Mint cDNA synthesis kit, primed by a TRBC-specific oligonucleotide, was used to synthesize first-strand cDNA from all RNA. Following uracil-DNA glycosylase treatment, a first 18-cycle PCR with universal primers M1SS and BC2_uni_R was performed on all cDNA. Per the authors' processing: For normalization, 1 million high-quality reads, each with a distinct molecular identifier, were randomly selected from each sample. Instead of being binned into consensus sequences, reads with shared molecular identifiers were discarded. MiTCR, set to a Q25 quality threshold and the strictest error-elimination algorithm, was used for CDR3 identification, clonotype clustering and error correction. A nonparametric unseen species model using Euler transformation provided a lower-bound estimate of total TCR beta diversity. TCRdb handled the public reads itself, with Q25 trimming in fastp and clone calling in MiXCR, and kept productive beta chains. Entries that share a CDR3 protein sequence are merged under the most common genes and DNA. The authors' filters were not applied to this entry. This sample is represented by 1.8 million or so distinct CDR3 sequences; 30% to 40% of them were singletons. 23% of the sample rests with the top ten.

Systemically healthy Caucasian individuals from Russia, 39 in total and aged about 6 to 90 years, were included as donors. Around 10 milliliters of peripheral blood were collected from each donor into EDTA-treated Vacutainer tubes. Ficoll-Paque density-gradient centrifugation was used to isolate PBMCs, with at least 7 million per sample. Total RNA was extracted from PBMCs with Trizol reagent, with at least 5 micrograms obtained per sample. For every donor, flow cytometry on a PBMC aliquot measured the percentage of naive CD45RAhigh/CD27high T cells. The sequence derives from a human donor in good health. Rearrangement joined TRBV29-1 to TRBJ2-1; the junction holds 7 bases that match TRBD2. The source material was blood. CDR3 reads: CSADSGTTNEQFF. The nucleotide sequence reads as follows: TGCAGCGCCGATTCCGGGACTACCAATGAGCAGTTCTTC.